The following is a T cell receptor (beta chain) sequence with its context. Produced via immunoSEQ multiplex PCR; TCRdb's table is partial and in-frame only. The sample has 210,000 or so clones; approximately 80% are singletons. The data originate from a study of blood T cell repertoires in COVID-19. On the study more broadly: The cDNA or gDNA used as material had been derived from T cells, B-cell-depleted T cells, or PBMCs.

The receptor was derived from a man aged 25 to 40 with acute COVID-19. Sequencing input: PBMCs or T cells enriched from blood (not recorded which).

CDR3: CSAIIGSGYTF. As DNA, the CDR3 is TGCAGTGCTATCATTGGCTCTGGCTACACCTTC. This sequence joins TRBV20-1 and TRBJ1-2; D gene unclear. V shed 4 bases and J shed 7 bases, with 10 bases lying between them. From germline, CDR1 is DFQATT and CDR2 SNEGSKA (reference sequence). This CDR3 spans 11 amino acids.